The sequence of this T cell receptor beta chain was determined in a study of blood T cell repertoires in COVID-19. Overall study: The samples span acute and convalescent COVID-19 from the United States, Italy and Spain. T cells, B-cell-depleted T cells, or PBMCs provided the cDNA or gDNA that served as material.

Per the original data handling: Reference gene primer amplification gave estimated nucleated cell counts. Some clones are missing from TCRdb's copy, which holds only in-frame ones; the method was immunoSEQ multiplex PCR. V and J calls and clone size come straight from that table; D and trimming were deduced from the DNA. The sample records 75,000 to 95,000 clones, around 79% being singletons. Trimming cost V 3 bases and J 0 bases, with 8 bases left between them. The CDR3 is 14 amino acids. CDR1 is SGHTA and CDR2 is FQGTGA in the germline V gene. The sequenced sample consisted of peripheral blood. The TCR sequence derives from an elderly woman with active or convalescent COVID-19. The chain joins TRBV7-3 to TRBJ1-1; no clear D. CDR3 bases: TGTGCCAGCAGCTTGGGAGGACTGAACACTGAAGCTTTCTTT. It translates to CASSLGGLNTEAFF.